One sample yielded the 13 T cell receptor beta chains listed below, sequenced in a study of PD-1 blockade in classical Hodgkin lymphoma. Each patient's relapse followed autologous stem cell transplantation, and brentuximab vedotin exposure varied. Sequencing was performed with immunoSEQ multiplex PCR; in TCRdb, only in-frame clones are kept and a portion is missing. The sample has around 60,000 clones, 88% seen once. The sequences come from peripheral blood mononuclear cells (PBMCs), collected before the second cycle of nivolumab. All receptors derive from a human donor with classical Hodgkin lymphoma.

J is TRBJ1-6 and V is TRBV9, with 8 bases identical to TRBD1. Germline V CDR1 and CDR2: SGDLS, YYNGEE. Trimming cost V 3 bases and J 10 bases; bases outside gene matches: 12. This CDR3 has 16 residues. The CDR3 DNA sequence: TGTGCCAGCAGCGCACAGGGGGTCGCCGATGGGTCACCCCTCCACTTT. It translates to CASSAQGVADGSPLHF.

As DNA, the CDR3 is TGTGCCAGCAGCTTGCGGACAGGGGGGAACACTGAAGCTTTCTTT. Translating it yields CASSLRTGGNTEAFF. The chain links TRBV7-6 to TRBJ1-1, with 10 positions matching TRBD1. V gave up 3 bases and J gave up 1 base; unmatched junction bases: 2. The CDR3 length is 15 residues. Germline V gene sequence: CDR1 SGHVS, CDR2 FNYEAQ.

The chain links TRBV7-6 to TRBJ1-3, with no clear D. Trimming shortened V by 3 bases and J by 4 bases, and 10 bases separated the two germline ends. The CDR3 has 14 amino acids. Germline CDR1 reads SGHVS; CDR2 reads FNYEAQ. The CDR3 sequence: CASSFKEGGNTIYF. Here the CDR3 DNA reads TGTGCCAGCAGCTTCAAGGAGGGAGGAAACACCATATATTTT.

The table lists this clone with a few counts. V and J are TRBV18 and TRBJ1-1, with D perhaps matching TRBD1 (5 bases). Between the trimmed V and J ends, which lost 6 bases and 1 base, there was a span of 9 bases. CDR3 size: 13 residues. CDR1 KGHSH and CDR2 LQKENI come from the germline V gene. This CDR3 reads CASSSTGNTEAFF. As DNA, the CDR3 is TGTGCCAGCTCGTCCACAGGGAACACTGAAGCTTTCTTT.

The CDR3 bases are TGTGCCAGCAGCCACCGGACAGTCAATCAGCCCCAGCATTTT. As protein: CASSHRTVNQPQHF. The chain recombines TRBV9 with TRBJ1-5; D perhaps matches TRBD1 (6 bases). Germline CDR1 SGDLS, CDR2 YYNGEE. The germline V and J ends were trimmed by 4 bases and 3 bases, with 11 bases remaining between them. The CDR3 length is 14 residues. Full variable domain (rest looked up from reference TRBV9 and TRBJ1-5): DSGVTQTPKHLITATGQRVTLRCSPRSGDLSVYWYQQSLDQGLQFLIQYYNGEERAKGNILERFSAQQFPDLHSELNLSSLELGDSALYFCASSHRTVNQPQHFGDGTRLSIL.

The chain employs TRBV25-1 and TRBJ2-5; 8 bases are shared with TRBD1. This CDR3 is built from 16 residues. CDR1 is MGHDK, CDR2 SYGVNS, per germline. Germline trimming cut 5 bases from V and 5 bases from J; bases unmatched to any gene: 13. The CDR3 sequence is CASSSQGAGWAETQYF. The CDR3 DNA is TGTGCCAGCAGTTCCCAGGGGGCAGGTTGGGCGGAGACCCAGTACTTC.

The rearrangement uses TRBV5-1 and TRBJ1-2; D is undetermined. Germline V gene data show CDR1 as SGHRS and CDR2 as YFSETQ. V lost 0 bases to trimming and J lost 2 bases, with 5 bases between them. The CDR3 is 13 amino acids. The CDR3 sequence: CASSLDNNYGYTF. CDR3 bases: TGCGCCAGCAGCTTGGACAACAACTATGGCTACACCTTC. Complete variable domain (other parts from reference TRBV5-1 and TRBJ1-2): KAGVTQTPRYLIKTRGQQVTLSCSPISGHRSVSWYQQTPGQGLQFLFEYFSETQRNKGNFPGRFSGRQFSNSRSEMNVSTLELGDSALYLCASSLDNNYGYTFGSGTRLTVV.

The CDR3 DNA reads as TGTGCCAGCAGCTTGGCGTATTCCACACAGGGGGCCCATAAGACCCAGTACTTC. This translates into CASSLAYSTQGAHKTQYF. This chain joins TRBV7-6 and TRBJ2-5; 9 bases are a match to TRBD1. J lost 6 bases, V lost 3 bases, and 17 bases had no gene match. The CDR3 covers 18 residues. Germline V CDR1 and CDR2: SGHVS, FNYEAQ. The full variable domain, with the rest looked up from reference TRBV7-6 and TRBJ2-5, is GAGVSQSPRYKVTKRGQDVALRCDPISGHVSLYWYRQALGQGPEFLTYFNYEAQQDKSGLPNDRFSAERPEGSISTLTIQRTEQRDSAMYRCASSLAYSTQGAHKTQYFGPGTRLLVL.

The rearrangement joins TRBV9 to TRBJ2-3; perhaps TRBD1 as D (6 bases). The germline V gene encodes CDR1 SGDLS and CDR2 YYNGEE. The germline V and J ends were trimmed by 5 bases and 0 bases, with 10 bases remaining between them. This CDR3 region has 14 residues. DNA of the CDR3: TGTGCCAGCAGTCAACAGGGTAGCACAGATACGCAGTATTTT. Translated, it gives CASSQQGSTDTQYF.

This clone was seen a single time. Other DNA sequences in this sample translate to the same CDR3. The V gene is TRBV4-1, the J gene TRBJ1-3; 10 nucleotides line up with TRBD1. Trimming removed 3 bases from V and 7 bases from J; junction bases left unmatched: 3. From germline, CDR1 is MGHRA and CDR2 YSYEKL. CDR3 length: 14 amino acids. The CDR3 here is CASSQPGQGNTIYF. The DNA for the CDR3 is TGCGCCAGCAGCCAGCCGGGACAGGGGAACACCATATATTTT.

The genes are TRBV5-8 and TRBJ1-2; 12 bases agree with TRBD1. Germline values: CDR1 SGHTS, CDR2 YDEGEE. V dropped 4 bases and J dropped 4; count of bases not matched to a gene: 5. The CDR3 has 15 amino acids. The CDR3 nucleotides are TGTGCCAGCAGCCCCGGGACAGGGGGCGTCTATGGCTACACCTTC. It yields the protein CASSPGTGGVYGYTF. Full variable domain (rest looked up from reference TRBV5-8 and TRBJ1-2): EAGVTQSPTHLIKTRGQQATLRCSPISGHTSVYWYQQALGLGLQFLLWYDEGEERNRGNFPPRFSGRQFPNYSSELNVNALELEDSALYLCASSPGTGGVYGYTFGSGTRLTVV.

The chain joins TRBV18 to TRBJ2-7, with D possibly matching TRBD1 (6 bases). CDR1 and CDR2 from the germline V gene are KGHSH and LQKENI. This CDR3 has 17 residues. Trimming took off 0 bases at V and 0 bases at J, with 15 bases between the two ends. The CDR3 spells CASSPPRGRANSYEQYF. DNA for the CDR3: TGTGCCAGCTCACCACCGAGGGGGAGAGCCAACTCCTACGAGCAGTACTTC.

This chain links TRBV19 with TRBJ1-4, with TRBD1 identical over 7 bases. Unmatched junction bases numbered 6, after V lost 5 bases and J lost 6 bases. The germline CDR1 and CDR2 sequences are LNHDA and SQIVND (reference sequence). CDR3 length: 14 residues. The CDR3: CASSVGTAYEKLFF. The DNA for the CDR3 is TGTGCCAGTAGTGTCGGGACAGCCTATGAAAAACTGTTTTTT.